This T cell receptor beta chain derives from a study of shared clonotypes between healthy human individuals. Study results and limitations: Among a handful of donors, approximately 5.4% of naive CD4 clonotypes were found in common. The donor pool, a small one, limited the genetic and exposure-history diversity represented.

Only in-frame clones appear in the TCRdb table, and some are missing; sequencing was by immunoSEQ multiplex PCR. The sample yields roughly 1,600,000 clones, 97% to 99% seen once. All donors qualified as healthy HIV-negative adults and had experienced no recent acute infections or vaccinations. A CD45RA-negative memory subset and a CD45RA+ naive subset were separated from the CD4+ cells. Germline lookup yields CDR1 SGHVS and CDR2 FQNEAQ. V lost 2 bases and J 2 bases, leaving 8 bases between the germline ends. There are 14 residues in the CDR3. Turning to this clone: Its antigen is unknown.

V usage is TRBV7-8 and J usage is TRBJ2-3; D gene ambiguous. The TCR was taken from a young man in good health. The sample consisted of naive CD4+ T cells sorted from blood. Subset noted: CD45RA+ positively selected. CDR3 in DNA: TGTGCCAGCAGCTTACTCCGGTACACAGATACGCAGTATTTT. It encodes CASSLLRYTDTQYF.